This entry concerns a single T cell receptor beta chain. The data stem from a study of blood T cell repertoires in COVID-19. Generated by immunoSEQ multiplex PCR, the TCRdb table keeps only in-frame clones and is missing some. The sample lists around 320,000 clones; around 90% were seen once. The V and J ends lost 1 base and 1 base respectively, with 4 bases between them. The CDR3 is 13 amino acids. The chain couples TRBV12-3 or TRBV12-4 to TRBJ1-1; D is undetermined. The sample consisted of peripheral blood. The source is a man aged 18 to 35 with active or convalescent COVID-19. The CDR3 spells CASSLVGNTEAFF. For the CDR3, the DNA is TGTGCCAGCAGTTTAGTCGGGAACACTGAAGCTTTCTTT.